This is a list of T cell receptor beta chains from one sample in a study of cytomegalovirus exposure and HLA in healthy donors. Clones were read by immunoSEQ multiplex PCR, and TCRdb kept only the in-frame ones, dropping some. The sample yields about 130,000 clones, 80% seen once. What was sequenced was PBMCs. These receptors all stem from a male donor in good health and CMV-seronegative. CDR3s include the opening cysteine and the closing phenylalanine or tryptophan. D genes are given only for firm matches. Clone size is shown for a subset of rows, as once, few, many or a class of expanded clone.

. | TRBJ1-1 | TRBV5-6 | . | CASSSPQKRDLGAEAFF | TGTGCCAGCAGCAGCCCACAAAAACGGGATCTTGGGGCTGAAGCTTTCTTT
. | TRBJ1-5 | TRBV19 | . | CASSIRNSNQPQHF | TGTGCCAGTAGTATCAGGAATAGCAATCAGCCCCAGCATTTT
. | TRBJ1-6 | TRBV2 | . | CASSVGRGSPLHF | TGTGCCAGCAGTGTGGGAAGGGGTTCACCCCTCCACTTT
. | TRBJ1-3 | TRBV5-4 | . | CASGGRDFSGNTIYF | TGTGCCAGTGGGGGGAGGGACTTCTCTGGAAACACCATATATTTT
. | TRBJ1-3 | TRBV30 | . | CAWSFTGSSGNTIYF | TGTGCCTGGAGTTTCACAGGGAGCTCTGGAAACACCATATATTTT
TRBD1 | TRBJ1-1 | TRBV7-2 | once | CASSLAAGGPEAFF | TGTGCCAGCAGCTTAGCGGCAGGGGGGCCCGAAGCTTTCTTT
TRBD1 | TRBJ1-1 | TRBV19 | . | CASRPRGLYTEAFF | TGTGCCAGTAGACCCAGGGGGCTGTACACTGAAGCTTTCTTT
. | TRBJ1-2 | TRBV7-2 | . | CASSGAGRDGYTF | TGTGCCAGCAGCGGCGCGGGGCGCGATGGCTACACCTTC
. | TRBJ1-4 | TRBV28 | . | CASSPIRGTNEKLFF | TGTGCCAGCAGTCCGATCAGGGGAACTAATGAAAAACTGTTTTTT
TRBD1 | TRBJ1-1 | TRBV19 | few | CATAQGDGTEAFF | TGTGCCACCGCACAGGGGGATGGCACTGAAGCTTTCTTT
TRBD2 | TRBJ2-1 | TRBV2 | . | CASTELAATYNEQFF | TGTGCCAGCACCGAACTAGCGGCGACCTACAATGAGCAGTTCTTC
TRBD2 | TRBJ2-3 | TRBV5-1 | once | CASSLPTSGASDTQYF | TGCGCCAGCAGCTTGCCCACTAGCGGGGCCTCAGATACGCAGTATTTT
TRBD1 | TRBJ2-5 | TRBV2 | . | CASSGGTGGTETQYF | TGTGCCAGCAGTGGCGGGACAGGGGGCACAGAGACCCAGTACTTC
. | TRBJ1-2 | TRBV27 | . | CASSDLTDNYGYTF | TGTGCCAGCAGCGACTTGACAGATAACTATGGCTACACCTTC
. | TRBJ1-2 | TRBV7-2 | . | CATRSFGTLYGYTF | TGTGCCACCAGGTCATTCGGGACACTTTATGGCTACACCTTC
TRBD2 | TRBJ2-2 | TRBV9 | . | CASSVGSAGALTGELFF | TGTGCCAGCAGCGTAGGATCGGCGGGAGCTCTTACCGGGGAGCTGTTTTTT
. | TRBJ2-5 | TRBV2 | . | CASKPRQETQYF | TGTGCCTCTAAGCCACGGCAAGAGACCCAGTACTTC
TRBD1 | TRBJ2-5 | TRBV28 | . | CASSRQGRETQYF | TGTGCCAGCAGTCGACAGGGGCGGGAGACCCAGTACTTC
. | TRBJ2-7 | TRBV4-1 | . | CASSHPGQLYEQYF | TGCGCCAGCAGCCATCCGGGACAACTCTACGAGCAGTACTTC
. | TRBJ2-7 | TRBV6-5 | few | CASSTPGLSYEQYF | TGTGCCAGCAGTACCCCGGGGTTATCCTACGAGCAGTACTTC
TRBD2 | TRBJ2-3 | TRBV5-4 | few | CASSFQTSGGFTDTQYF | TGTGCCAGCAGCTTCCAGACTAGCGGGGGGTTCACAGATACGCAGTATTTT
TRBD1 | TRBJ1-2 | TRBV6-5 | . | CASSPNRDRGYTF | TGTGCCAGCAGTCCCAACCGGGACAGGGGCTACACCTTC
TRBD2 | TRBJ2-7 | TRBV10-3 | . | CAISESTGGPGEQYF | TGTGCCATCAGTGAGTCTACGGGAGGGCCGGGAGAGCAGTACTTC
. | TRBJ1-1 | TRBV7-9 | . | CASTPQGPTGGNTEAFF | TGTGCCAGCACCCCACAGGGACCGACTGGGGGGAACACTGAAGCTTTCTTT
. | TRBJ2-1 | TRBV25-1 | . | CASSVTPTRQFF | TGTGCCAGCAGTGTGACCCCGACTAGGCAGTTCTTC
TRBD1 | TRBJ1-2 | TRBV5-6 | . | CASSTGTGGVYTF | TGTGCCAGCAGTACCGGGACAGGGGGAGTCTACACCTTC
. | TRBJ2-7 | TRBV6-1 | . | CASSSGFFYEQYF | TGTGCCAGCAGTAGCGGGTTCTTCTACGAGCAGTACTTC
TRBD1 | TRBJ2-7 | TRBV5-1 | . | CASSRDRRDYEQYF | TGCGCCAGCAGCCGGGACAGGAGGGATTACGAGCAGTACTTC
. | TRBJ1-1 | TRBV5-1 | once | CASSFSEAFF | TGCGCCAGCAGCTTCTCTGAAGCTTTCTTT
. | TRBJ1-1 | TRBV2 | . | CASSGERGSAFF | TGTGCCAGCAGTGGCGAGAGGGGGAGCGCTTTCTTT
. | TRBJ1-5 | TRBV5-1 | . | CASSLGGGAGNQPQHF | TGCGCCAGCAGCTTGGGGGGGGGCGCGGGCAATCAGCCCCAGCATTTT
TRBD1 | TRBJ2-7 | TRBV7-9 | once | CASSGWDRGPYEQYF | TGTGCCAGCAGCGGATGGGACAGGGGTCCCTACGAGCAGTACTTC
. | TRBJ2-6 | TRBV10-3 | once | CAISGEDRGANVLTF | TGTGCCATCAGTGGGGAAGACAGGGGGGCCAACGTCCTGACTTTC
. | TRBJ2-3 | TRBV6-5 | . | CASSYNEGADTQYF | TGTGCCAGCAGTTACAATGAGGGCGCCGATACGCAGTATTTT
TRBD1 | TRBJ2-2 | TRBV5-1 | . | CASKPGTGNTGELFF | TGCGCCAGCAAACCCGGGACAGGGAACACCGGGGAGCTGTTTTTT
TRBD2 | TRBJ2-1 | TRBV7-6 | . | CASSLGLAEYNEQFF | TGTGCCAGCAGCTTAGGACTAGCAGAATACAATGAGCAGTTCTTC
. | TRBJ1-1 | TRBV2 | . | CASTRGAMNTEAFF | TGTGCCAGCACCAGGGGTGCCATGAACACTGAAGCTTTCTTT
TRBD1 | TRBJ2-2 | TRBV4-1 | once | CASSQERGRVSGELFF | TGCGCCAGCAGCCAAGAGAGGGGGCGGGTGTCCGGGGAGCTGTTTTTT
TRBD1 | TRBJ2-7 | TRBV6-1 | . | CASRPQGEAGGQYF | TGTGCCAGCAGGCCACAGGGGGAGGCTGGGGGGCAGTACTTC
. | TRBJ1-4 | TRBV28 | few | CASSFVGRRGEKLFF | TGTGCCAGCAGTTTTGTCGGCAGAAGAGGAGAAAAACTGTTTTTT
TRBD1 | TRBJ2-7 | TRBV10-3 | few | CAISSKLTGQGAYEQYF | TGTGCCATCAGCTCCAAGTTAACTGGACAGGGGGCTTACGAGCAGTACTTC
. | TRBJ1-5 | TRBV6-1 | . | CASSERQGGQPQHF | TGTGCCAGCAGTGAACGGCAGGGAGGTCAGCCCCAGCATTTT
. | TRBJ2-7 | TRBV5-1 | few | CASSLGYPYEQYF | TGCGCCAGCAGCTTGGGCTACCCCTACGAGCAGTACTTC
TRBD1 | TRBJ2-7 | TRBV6-6 | . | CASSYNSGQSYYEQYF | TGTGCCAGCAGTTATAATTCGGGACAGTCATACTACGAGCAGTACTTC
. | TRBJ2-3 | TRBV30 | . | CAWALSADTQYF | TGTGCCTGGGCACTGAGCGCGGATACGCAGTATTTT
. | TRBJ2-7 | TRBV10-1 | . | CASSEPGKPYEQYF | TGCGCCAGCAGTGAGCCAGGGAAACCCTACGAGCAGTACTTC
. | TRBJ2-7 | TRBV27 | . | CASSLFGAGSYEQYF | TGTGCCAGCAGTTTATTTGGCGCAGGGTCCTACGAGCAGTACTTC
TRBD1 | TRBJ1-1 | TRBV6-5 | . | CASSTAGGTEAFF | TGTGCCAGCAGTACAGCAGGGGGCACTGAAGCTTTCTTT
TRBD2 | TRBJ2-1 | TRBV6-6 | . | CASSYGGGANEQFF | TGTGCCAGCAGTTACGGCGGGGGGGCCAATGAGCAGTTCTTC
TRBD2 | TRBJ2-7 | TRBV27 | . | CASSLRGLAYEQYF | TGTGCCAGCAGCCTTCGGGGACTAGCCTACGAGCAGTACTTC
. | TRBJ1-4 | TRBV5-6 | . | CASSLERFNEKLFF | TGTGCCAGCAGCTTGGAACGGTTTAATGAAAAACTGTTTTTT
TRBD1 | TRBJ2-7 | TRBV5-1 | . | CASSRDRDNEQYF | TGCGCCAGCAGTAGGGACAGGGACAACGAGCAGTACTTC
TRBD1 | TRBJ1-2 | TRBV7-8 | . | CASSLQRTGENTF | TGTGCCAGCAGCTTACAACGGACAGGGGAAAACACCTTC